This T cell receptor (beta chain) was profiled in a study of T cells in Graves' hyperthyroidism and ophthalmopathy. TCR beta CDR3 regions were amplified from RNA transcripts. An initial round of RT-PCR targeting the TCR CDR3 relied on the HTBI primer set. In TCRdb, the multiplex PCR reads were re-called with MiXCR into one record per CDR3 protein. The table shows approximately 590,000 distinct CDR3 sequences, with approximately 14% occurring only once. The CDR3 is 18 residues long. V lost 5 bases and J 9 bases, leaving 29 bases between the germline ends. CDR1 is SNHLY, CDR2 FYNNEI, per germline. The TCR comes from a woman aged 25-40 years with Graves' hyperthyroidism. Sample: blood. This chain links TRBV2 with TRBJ1-5, with TRBD1 as a possible D gene (5 bases). CDR3 protein: CASSLAASGRIFGRPQHF. In DNA, the CDR3 is TGTGCCAGCAGTTTAGCGGCGTCAGGGAGGATCTTCGGTCGGCCCCAGCATTTT.